What follows describes a single TCR beta chain. Its antigen is as yet unknown. CDR3 size: 16 residues. Germline V gene lookup returns CDR1 SEHNR and CDR2 FQNEAQ (reference sequence). The ends were cut back, 7 bases at V and 1 base at J, with 17 bases in the middle. This sample was included in a study of T cell responses to AZD1222 COVID-19 vaccine. Overall study context: The study pooled second doses at about 4 or about 12 weeks. Study-level findings and limits: Repertoire sampling occurred only after the peak T cell response. Donors were chiefly white British, with a greater number of females, and clonal diversity was perhaps underestimated. Among those given AZD1222, only six were seropositive at baseline.

Method: immunoSEQ multiplex PCR; TCRdb's copy keeps in-frame clones and lacks some. The sample holds about 110,000 clones, approximately 92% seen once. The J gene is TRBJ2-4, the V gene TRBV7-9; weak D call: TRBD2 (6 bases). The sequence derives from an adult in good health. The source material was peripheral blood, sampled on day 0 of AZD1222 vaccination. CDR3 in amino acids: CASTLGRIGAKNIQYF. The CDR3 region has the DNA TGTGCCAGCACCCTGGGGAGGATTGGGGCCAAAAACATTCAGTACTTC.